The source of this TCR beta chain is a study of technical replicates of blood from a few donors. Profiling relied on immunoSEQ multiplex PCR, and the TCRdb table lists in-frame clones only, not all of them. Of 65,000 to 95,000 clones in the sample, roughly 98% were seen once. This sequence originates from a human donor in good health. Specimen: T cells isolated from PBMCs.

The CDR3, as DNA: TGTGCCAGCAGCTCAACAGGGGGCAGTTACAATGAGCAGTTCTTC. Its protein is CASSSTGGSYNEQFF. The chain couples TRBV7-9 to TRBJ2-1, with 9 bases aligning to TRBD1. There are 15 residues in the CDR3. Per the germline V gene, CDR1 is SEHNR and CDR2 is FQNEAQ (reference sequence). V lost 4 bases and J lost 4; bases outside the gene matches: 5.